The sequence of this T cell receptor beta chain was determined in a study of blood T cell repertoires in COVID-19. Looking at the study overall: The cDNA or gDNA used as material had been derived from T cells, B-cell-depleted T cells, or PBMCs.

This clone has a single count. The V and J ends lost 6 bases and 4 bases respectively, with 13 bases between them. Germline assignment: CDR1 LNHDA and CDR2 SQIVND (reference sequence). The CDR3 runs to 15 residues. Clones were sequenced by immunoSEQ multiplex PCR, and TCRdb holds only the in-frame ones, with some missing. The sample yields tens of thousands of clones, about 91% seen once. Sequenced material: peripheral blood. The TCR sequence derives from a man between 45 and 60 years old with active COVID-19. This sequence joins TRBV19 and TRBJ1-6; perhaps TRBD1 as D (6 bases). CDR3 DNA: TGTGCCAGTAGCAAGGGGACACCGTATAATTCACCCCTCCACTTT. Its translation: CASSKGTPYNSPLHF.